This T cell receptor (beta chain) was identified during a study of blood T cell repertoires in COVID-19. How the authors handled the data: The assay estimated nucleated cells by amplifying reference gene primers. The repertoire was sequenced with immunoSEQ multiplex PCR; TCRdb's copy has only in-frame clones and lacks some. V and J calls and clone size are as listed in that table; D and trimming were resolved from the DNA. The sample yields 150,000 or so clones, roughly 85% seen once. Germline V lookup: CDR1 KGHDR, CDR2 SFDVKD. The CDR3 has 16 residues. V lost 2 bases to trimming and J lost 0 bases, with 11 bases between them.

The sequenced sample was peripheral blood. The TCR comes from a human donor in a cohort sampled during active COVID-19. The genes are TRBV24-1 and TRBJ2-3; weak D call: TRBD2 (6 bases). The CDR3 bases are TGTGCCACCAGTGATTCCTCGGGACTTAGCACAGATACGCAGTATTTT. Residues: CATSDSSGLSTDTQYF.